This T cell receptor beta chain was found in a study of blood T cell repertoires in COVID-19. Overall study context: The United States, Italy and Spain were the sources of the acute and convalescent COVID-19 samples. T cells, B-cell-depleted T cells, or PBMCs provided the cDNA or gDNA that served as material.

CDR1 is LGHDT and CDR2 is YNNKEL in the germline V gene (reference sequence). Trimming removed 0 bases from V and 9 bases from J, with 5 bases in between. The CDR3 loop spans 11 amino acids. Repertoires were generated with immunoSEQ multiplex PCR, while TCRdb's copy carries only in-frame clones and drops some. The sample holds under 200,000 clones, about 86% seen once. Sequencing was done on a sample of peripheral blood. This TCR was sampled from a man aged 55 to 69 with acute or convalescent COVID-19. This rearrangement joins TRBV3-1 (or the pseudogene TRBV3-2) to TRBJ2-5; D gene ambiguous. The DNA for the CDR3 is TGTGCCAGCAGCCAAGAGGCGGCCCAGTACTTC. It translates to CASSQEAAQYF.